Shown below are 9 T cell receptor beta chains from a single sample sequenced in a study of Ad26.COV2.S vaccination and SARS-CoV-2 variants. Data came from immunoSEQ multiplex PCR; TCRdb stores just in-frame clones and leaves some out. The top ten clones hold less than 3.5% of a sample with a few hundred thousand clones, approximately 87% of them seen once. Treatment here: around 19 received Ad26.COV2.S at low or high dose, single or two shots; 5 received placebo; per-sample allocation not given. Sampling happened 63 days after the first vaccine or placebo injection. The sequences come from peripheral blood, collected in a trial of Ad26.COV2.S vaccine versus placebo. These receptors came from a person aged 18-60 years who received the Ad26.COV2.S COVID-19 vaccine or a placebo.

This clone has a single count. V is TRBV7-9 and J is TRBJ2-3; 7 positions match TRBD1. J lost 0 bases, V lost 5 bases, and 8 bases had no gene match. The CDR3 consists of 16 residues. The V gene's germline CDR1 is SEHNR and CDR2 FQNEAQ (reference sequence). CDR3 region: CASSTMTGLSTDTQYF. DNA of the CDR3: TGTGCCAGCAGCACTATGACAGGGCTTAGCACAGATACGCAGTATTTT.

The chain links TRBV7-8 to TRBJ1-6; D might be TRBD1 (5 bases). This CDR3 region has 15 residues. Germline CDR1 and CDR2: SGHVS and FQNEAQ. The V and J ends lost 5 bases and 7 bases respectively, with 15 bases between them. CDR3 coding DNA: TGTGCCAGCAGCCAAGCGGGGCGGATCAATTCACCCCTCCACTTT. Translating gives CASSQAGRINSPLHF.

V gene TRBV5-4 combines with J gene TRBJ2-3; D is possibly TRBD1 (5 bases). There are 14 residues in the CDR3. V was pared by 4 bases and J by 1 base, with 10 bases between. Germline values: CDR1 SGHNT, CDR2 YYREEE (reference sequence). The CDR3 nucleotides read TGTGCCAGCAGCCCGGACATAGGCACAGATACGCAGTATTTT. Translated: CASSPDIGTDTQYF.

The CDR3 region has the DNA TGTGCCAGCATGAGGGGTGAGGCTGAAGCTTTCTTT. Encoded protein: CASMRGEAEAFF. This chain connects TRBV6-5 to TRBJ1-1; maybe TRBD1 (5 bases). V gave up 7 bases and J gave up 6 bases, with 12 bases separating them. CDR3 length: 12 amino acids. Germline-derived CDR1 and CDR2 are MNHEY and SVGAGI.

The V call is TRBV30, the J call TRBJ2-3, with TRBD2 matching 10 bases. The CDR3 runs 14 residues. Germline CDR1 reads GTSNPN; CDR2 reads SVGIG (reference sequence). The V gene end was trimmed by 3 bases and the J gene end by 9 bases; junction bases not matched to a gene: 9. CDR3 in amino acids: CAWSGPAGGPTQYF. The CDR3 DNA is TGTGCCTGGAGCGGCCCAGCGGGAGGGCCAACGCAGTATTTT.

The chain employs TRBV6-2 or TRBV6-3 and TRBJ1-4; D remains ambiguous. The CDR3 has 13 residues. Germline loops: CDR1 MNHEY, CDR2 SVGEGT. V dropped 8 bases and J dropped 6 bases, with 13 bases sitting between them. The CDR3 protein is CASRHDGYEKLFF. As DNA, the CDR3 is TGTGCCAGCCGCCACGATGGTTATGAAAAACTGTTTTTT.

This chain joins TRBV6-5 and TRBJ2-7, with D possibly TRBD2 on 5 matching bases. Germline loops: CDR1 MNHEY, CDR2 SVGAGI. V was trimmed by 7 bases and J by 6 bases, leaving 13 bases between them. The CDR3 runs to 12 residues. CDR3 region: CASTERGSEQYF. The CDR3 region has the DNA TGTGCCAGCACCGAACGGGGTTCCGAGCAGTACTTC.

The CDR3 DNA sequence: TGTGCCACCAGCCGTATAGGGGCGGGTCGGGATGAAAAACTGTTTTTT. It specifies CATSRIGAGRDEKLFF. V and J are TRBV15 and TRBJ1-4, with a possible D match to TRBD1 (5 bases). Germline V gene sequence: CDR1 LNHNV, CDR2 YYDKDF (reference sequence). Trimming cost V 5 bases and J 6 bases, with 19 bases left between them. The length of the CDR3 is 16 residues.

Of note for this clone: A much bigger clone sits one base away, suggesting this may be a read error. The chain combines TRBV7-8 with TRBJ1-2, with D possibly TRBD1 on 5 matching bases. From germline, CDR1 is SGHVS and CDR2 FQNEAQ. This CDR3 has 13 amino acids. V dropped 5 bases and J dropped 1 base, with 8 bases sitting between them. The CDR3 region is CASSPDSNYGYTF. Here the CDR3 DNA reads TGTGCCAGCAGCCCAGACAGTAACTATGGCTACACCTTC. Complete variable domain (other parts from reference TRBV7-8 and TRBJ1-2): GAGVSQSPRYKVAKRGQDVALRCDPISGHVSLFWYQQALGQGPEFLTYFQNEAQLDKSGLPSDRFFAERPEGSVSTLKIQRTQQEDSAVYLCASSPDSNYGYTFGSGTRLTVV.